The clone carrying this T cell receptor beta chain was counted once. The data were taken from a study of blood T cell repertoires in COVID-19. The table came from immunoSEQ multiplex PCR; TCRdb's copy has only in-frame clones and leaves some out. The table lists 65,000 to 90,000 clones, around 87% of them singletons. After removal of 5 bases from V and 0 bases from J, the junction contained 2 bases not matched to a gene. CDR3 size: 14 residues. Per germline, CDR1 SGHTA and CDR2 FQGNSA. The chain employs TRBV7-2 and TRBJ1-1, with TRBD1 identical over 8 bases. Input material: peripheral blood. This sequence was found in a woman between 18 and 29 years old with acute or convalescent COVID-19. The CDR3 region is CASSKGQVNTEAFF. CDR3 sequence (DNA): TGTGCCAGCAGCAAGGGACAGGTGAACACTGAAGCTTTCTTT.